This entry describes one T cell receptor beta chain. Its target is unknown. These data originate in a study of T cell responses to AZD1222 COVID-19 vaccine. Study results and caveats: Females outnumbered males among donors, who were mostly white British; clonal diversity was possibly underestimated. At baseline, seropositivity was found in only a handful of AZD1222 recipients. Spike-specific TCR breadth and depth were elevated following two AZD1222 doses. Targeting of unmutated variant regions was reportedly seen in nearly half of spike-specific TCRs.

The data were produced by immunoSEQ multiplex PCR, yet TCRdb's version contains in-frame clones alone and is incomplete. The sample holds 70,000 or so clones; over 65% are singletons and the top ten take about 23%. Germline V lookup: CDR1 MNHEY, CDR2 SVGAGI. Trimming stripped 7 bases from V and 4 bases from J, with 15 bases between. CDR3 length: 14 residues. This clonotype was sampled from an adult who received the AZD1222 COVID-19 vaccine. This specimen consisted of peripheral blood, obtained 28 days after the second AZD1222 dose. This chain connects TRBV6-5 to TRBJ2-3; no clear D gene. Written as DNA, the CDR3 is TGTGCCAGCAACACGAACGCCAGACCAGATACGCAGTATTTT. Amino acids: CASNTNARPDTQYF.